The 9 T cell receptor beta chains presented below share a single source sample, sequenced in a study of cytomegalovirus exposure and HLA in healthy donors. The primer mix had 60 Vbeta and 13 Jbeta primers. The protocol was immunoSEQ multiplex PCR, while the TCRdb copy is restricted to in-frame clones and leaves out a portion. Of about 150,000 clones detected, over 65% appear once; the ten largest clones hold 3% to 4%. Material for sequencing was PBMCs. Every receptor here comes from a woman aged 40 to 49 in good health and CMV-seronegative.

CDR3 protein: CAISNASGTGREQYF. CDR3 nucleotides: TGTGCCATCAGTAACGCCTCCGGGACAGGGAGAGAGCAGTACTTC. The rearrangement joins TRBV10-3 to TRBJ2-7; 9 bases align to TRBD1. CDR3 length: 15 residues. V lost 5 bases and J lost 7; bases outside the gene matches: 12. Per germline, CDR1 ENHRY and CDR2 SYGVKD.

The chain employs TRBV6-4 and TRBJ2-3, with D hard to call. Per germline, CDR1 MRHNA and CDR2 SNTAGT. V was cut by 0 bases and J by 10 bases, with 11 bases left in between. The CDR3 consists of 13 residues. The CDR3, as DNA: TGTGCCAGCAGTGACTCCCACTTTACCCCGCAGTATTTT. This sequence encodes CASSDSHFTPQYF.

The chain couples TRBV6-6 to TRBJ2-5; a possible D gene is TRBD1 (5 bases). Germline CDR1 MNHNY, CDR2 SVGAGI (reference sequence). The CDR3 loop spans 14 amino acids. Trimming removed 0 bases at V and 3 bases at J, with 8 bases between. CDR3 protein: CASSYSGREETQYF. Here the CDR3 DNA reads TGTGCCAGCAGTTACTCAGGCAGGGAAGAGACCCAGTACTTC.

This clone occurred once. The chain couples TRBV5-6 to TRBJ2-1; D unclear. There are 12 residues in the CDR3. V was clipped by 1 base and J by 10 bases, with 9 bases between them. Germline values: CDR1 SGHDT, CDR2 YYEEEE. The CDR3 coding sequence is TGTGCCAGCAGCTTGTACTTTTACGAGCAGTTCTTC. Translating it yields CASSLYFYEQFF.

The V gene is TRBV28, the J gene TRBJ1-1; D unclear. This CDR3 region has 14 residues. V dropped 5 bases and J dropped 1 base, with 11 bases sitting between them. In germline, CDR1 is MDHEN, CDR2 SYDVKM. The CDR3 reads CASSLLRQNTEAFF. DNA for the CDR3: TGTGCCAGCAGTCTCCTTCGACAGAACACTGAAGCTTTCTTT.

The chain uses TRBV5-1 and TRBJ2-2; 8 positions match TRBD2. This CDR3 comprises 17 residues. V was clipped by 0 bases and J by 5 bases; unmatched bases: 9. The germline V gene has CDR1 SGHRS and CDR2 YFSETQ. The CDR3 spells CASSLAVAGSFTGELFF. CDR3 nucleotide sequence: TGCGCCAGCAGCTTGGCGGTAGCGGGGTCGTTTACCGGGGAGCTGTTTTTT.

The chain uses TRBV10-1 and TRBJ2-1; TRBD1 matches at 9 bases. V lost 0 bases, J lost 7 bases, and 7 bases stayed unmatched. Germline CDR1 is WNHNN and CDR2 is SYGVQD (reference sequence). The CDR3 runs 16 residues. The chain's CDR3 is CASSESGTGSGNEQFF. The DNA for the CDR3 is TGCGCCAGCAGTGAGTCCGGGACAGGGAGTGGTAATGAGCAGTTCTTC.

This chain connects TRBV12-5 to TRBJ2-5; 7 bases fit TRBD2. This CDR3 comprises 13 residues. Trimming at V came to 7 bases and at J to 5 bases, leaving 7 bases not matched to a gene. From germline, CDR1 is LGHNT and CDR2 FRNRAP. The CDR3 region is CASAASGGETQYF. CDR3 in DNA: TGTGCTAGTGCGGCTAGCGGAGGGGAGACCCAGTACTTC.

This chain uses TRBV6-5 with TRBJ1-2; TRBD1 agrees at 9 bases. This CDR3 contains 11 residues. V shed 2 bases and J 14 bases; nucleotides not matched to a gene: 3. Germline assignment: CDR1 MNHEY and CDR2 SVGAGI. CDR3 in DNA: TGTGCCAGCAGTTACCGGGACAGGGTTACCTTC. Protein product: CASSYRDRVTF.